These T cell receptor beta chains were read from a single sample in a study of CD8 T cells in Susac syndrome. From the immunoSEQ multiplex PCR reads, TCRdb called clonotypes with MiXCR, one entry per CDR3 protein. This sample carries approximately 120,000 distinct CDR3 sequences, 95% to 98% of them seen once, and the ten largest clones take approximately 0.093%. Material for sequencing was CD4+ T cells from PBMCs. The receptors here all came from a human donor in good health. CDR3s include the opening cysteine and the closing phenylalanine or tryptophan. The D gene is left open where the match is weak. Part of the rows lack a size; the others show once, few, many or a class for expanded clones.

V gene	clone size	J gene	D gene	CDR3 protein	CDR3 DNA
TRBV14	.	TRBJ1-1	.	CASSHLNGGKLAEAFF	TGTGCCAGCAGCCACCTGAATGGGGGAAAACTTGCTGAAGCTTTCTTT
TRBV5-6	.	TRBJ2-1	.	CASSTKNEQFF	TGTGCCAGCAGCACAAAGAATGAGCAGTTCTTC
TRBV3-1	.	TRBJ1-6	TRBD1	CASSPLDRADSPLHF	TGTGCCAGCAGCCCTTTGGACAGGGCGGATTCACCCCTCCACTTT
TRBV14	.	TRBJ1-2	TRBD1	CASSPRGQRGGYTF	TGTGCCAGCAGCCCTCGGGGACAGCGAGGTGGCTACACCTTC
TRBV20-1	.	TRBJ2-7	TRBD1	CSAARDSQSYEQYF	TGCAGTGCTGCGAGGGACAGTCAATCCTACGAGCAGTACTTC
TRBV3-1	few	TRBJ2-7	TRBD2	CASSQPQRGRSYEQYF	TGTGCCAGCAGCCAACCCCAGCGGGGCCGCTCCTACGAGCAGTACTTC
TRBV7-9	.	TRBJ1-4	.	CASSLGVATNEKLFF	TGTGCCAGCAGCTTAGGGGTTGCAACTAATGAAAAACTGTTTTTT
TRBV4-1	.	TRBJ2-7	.	CASSQARVPYEQYF	TGCGCCAGCAGCCAAGCGCGGGTTCCCTACGAGCAGTACTTC
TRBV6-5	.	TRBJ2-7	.	CASSHPGTGPYEQYF	TGTGCCAGCAGCCACCCTGGGACGGGGCCGTACGAGCAGTACTTC
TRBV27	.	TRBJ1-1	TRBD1	CASSFGGQYTEAFF	TGTGCCAGCAGTTTCGGGGGACAGTACACTGAAGCTTTCTTT
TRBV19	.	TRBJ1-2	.	CASSITGENYGYTF	TGTGCCAGTAGTATAACGGGAGAAAACTATGGCTACACCTTC
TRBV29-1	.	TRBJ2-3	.	CSVVGRVTDTQYF	TGCAGCGTTGTGGGCAGGGTAACAGATACGCAGTATTTT
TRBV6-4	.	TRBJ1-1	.	CASRQNINTEAFF	TGTGCCAGCAGGCAAAACATAAACACTGAAGCTTTCTTT
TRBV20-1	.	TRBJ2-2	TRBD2	CSAADRLAGSTGELFF	TGCAGTGCGGCCGACCGACTAGCGGGATCCACCGGGGAGCTGTTTTTT
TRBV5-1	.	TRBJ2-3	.	CASSTVAGTDTQYF	TGCGCCAGCAGCACGGTAGCGGGCACAGATACGCAGTATTTT
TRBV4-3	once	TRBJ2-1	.	CASSQGGGPINEQFF	TGCGCCAGCAGCCAAGGTGGTGGGCCAATTAATGAGCAGTTCTTC
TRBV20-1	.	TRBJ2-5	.	CSADLRAETQYF	TGCAGTGCCGACCTCCGGGCCGAGACCCAGTACTTC
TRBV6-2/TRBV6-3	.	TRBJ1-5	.	CASRSPGSSNQPQHF	TGTGCCAGCAGGTCCCCGGGCTCCAGCAATCAGCCCCAGCATTTT
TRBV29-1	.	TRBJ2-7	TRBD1	CSVEGQAYEQYF	TGCAGCGTTGAGGGACAGGCCTACGAGCAGTACTTC
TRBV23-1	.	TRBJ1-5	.	CASSQPSNQPQHF	TGCGCCAGCAGTCAACCAAGCAATCAGCCCCAGCATTTT
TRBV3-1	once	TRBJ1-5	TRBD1	CASSQGGTGKQPQHF	TGTGCCAGCAGCCAAGGAGGGACAGGGAAACAGCCCCAGCATTTT
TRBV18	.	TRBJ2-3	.	CASSLNQGGDTQYF	TGTGCCAGCTCACTTAACCAGGGAGGCGATACGCAGTATTTT
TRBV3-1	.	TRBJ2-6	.	CAHGQSGANVLTF	TGTGCCCACGGACAGTCCGGGGCCAACGTCCTGACTTTC
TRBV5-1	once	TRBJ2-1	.	CASRDAGTYNEQFF	TGCGCCAGCAGAGATGCGGGAACTTACAATGAGCAGTTCTTC
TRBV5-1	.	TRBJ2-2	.	CASSEVGPTGELFF	TGCGCCAGCAGTGAGGTCGGGCCCACCGGGGAGCTGTTTTTT
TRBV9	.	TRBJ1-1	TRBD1	CASSVGQGGTEAFF	TGTGCCAGCAGCGTAGGACAGGGGGGAACTGAAGCTTTCTTT
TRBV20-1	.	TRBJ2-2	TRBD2	CSASMASGSGLAGELFF	TGCAGTGCTAGTATGGCTAGCGGGAGTGGGTTGGCCGGGGAGCTGTTTTTT
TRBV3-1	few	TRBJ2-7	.	CASSDSYSYEQYF	TGTGCCAGCAGCGACAGCTACTCCTACGAGCAGTACTTC
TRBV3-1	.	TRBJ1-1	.	CASSRTLNTEAFF	TGTGCCAGCAGCAGAACTCTGAACACTGAAGCTTTCTTT
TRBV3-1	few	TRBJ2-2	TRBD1	CASSRQGAAGELFF	TGTGCCAGCAGCCGTCAGGGGGCTGCCGGGGAGCTGTTTTTT
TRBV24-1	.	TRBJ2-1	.	CATSDYNEQFF	TGTGCCACCAGTGACTACAATGAGCAGTTCTTC
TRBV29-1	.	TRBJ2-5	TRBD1	CSAKEGQGRQETQYF	TGCAGCGCTAAAGAGGGACAGGGTCGTCAAGAGACCCAGTACTTC
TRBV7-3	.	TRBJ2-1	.	CASSPRYGSYNEQFF	TGTGCCAGCAGCCCACGTTACGGCTCCTACAATGAGCAGTTCTTC
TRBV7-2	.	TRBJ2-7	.	CASSPTVGLGEQYF	TGTGCCAGCAGCCCAACTGTGGGGTTAGGGGAGCAGTACTTC
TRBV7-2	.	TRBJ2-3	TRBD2	CASSAPGLAGSSTDTQYF	TGTGCCAGCAGCGCACCGGGACTAGCGGGATCTAGCACAGATACGCAGTATTTT
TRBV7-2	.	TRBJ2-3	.	CASSFNGGRWADTQYF	TGTGCCAGCAGCTTTAATGGGGGGCGCTGGGCAGATACGCAGTATTTT
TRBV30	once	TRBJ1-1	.	CAWRTALNTEAFF	TGTGCCTGGAGGACGGCCCTGAACACTGAAGCTTTCTTT
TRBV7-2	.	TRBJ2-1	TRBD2	CASSLGASGVQNEQFF	TGTGCCAGCAGCTTAGGGGCTAGCGGGGTACAGAATGAGCAGTTCTTC
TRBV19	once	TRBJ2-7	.	CASSTHRVNGAYEQYF	TGTGCCAGTAGTACCCATCGGGTGAATGGGGCCTACGAGCAGTACTTC
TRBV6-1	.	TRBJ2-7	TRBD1	CASSVFWDRSYEQYF	TGTGCCAGCAGTGTCTTCTGGGACAGGTCTTACGAGCAGTACTTC
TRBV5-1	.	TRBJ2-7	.	CASSTTTSYEQYF	TGCGCCAGCAGCACTACAACCTCCTACGAGCAGTACTTC
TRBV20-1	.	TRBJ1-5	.	CSATPPRGPGNQPQHF	TGCAGTGCTACCCCTCCGCGGGGGCCGGGCAATCAGCCCCAGCATTTT
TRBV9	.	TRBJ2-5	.	CASSVGVLREETQYF	TGTGCCAGCAGCGTCGGAGTGTTGCGAGAAGAGACCCAGTACTTC
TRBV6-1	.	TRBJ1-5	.	CASSVGPYQPQHF	TGTGCCAGCAGTGTGGGTCCCTATCAGCCCCAGCATTTT
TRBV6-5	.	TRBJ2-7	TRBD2	CASSYSPAGGNEQYF	TGTGCCAGCAGTTACTCTCCAGCGGGAGGTAACGAGCAGTACTTC
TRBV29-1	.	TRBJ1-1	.	CSVDRGNTEAFF	TGCAGCGTTGACCGGGGGAACACTGAAGCTTTCTTT
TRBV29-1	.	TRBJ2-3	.	CSVEKAGTDTQYF	TGCAGCGTTGAAAAGGCAGGGACAGATACGCAGTATTTT
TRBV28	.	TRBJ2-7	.	CASRTGVVSYEQYF	TGTGCCAGCAGAACCGGGGTAGTATCCTACGAGCAGTACTTC
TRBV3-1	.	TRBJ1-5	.	CASGRTVNQPQHF	TGTGCCAGCGGACGGACCGTAAATCAGCCCCAGCATTTT
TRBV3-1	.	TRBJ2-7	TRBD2	CASSQGLAGVYEQYF	TGTGCCAGCAGCCAAGGACTAGCGGGCGTCTACGAGCAGTACTTC